The clone carrying this T cell receptor (beta chain) was found many times. This sample is part of a study of regulatory T cells in long-lasting Graves disease. Assembly of TCR beta libraries relied on iRepertoire HTBI primers together with Arm-PCR of CDR3 regions. TCRdb ran MiXCR on the multiplex PCR reads and lists one entry per CDR3 protein. The sample has fewer than 600,000 distinct CDR3 sequences, about 22% seen once. With 2 bases removed from V and 4 bases from J, the gap between germline ends came to 14 bases. CDR1 and CDR2 (germline): MNHNS, SASEGT. CDR3 length: 15 residues. Sample time point: persistent/refractory GD, antithyroid drugs over 5 years with positive TRAb. PBMCs were the source of the RNA used for TCR sequencing.

The sequence derives from a female donor with Graves disease. The chain links TRBV6-1 to TRBJ1-2; possible D gene TRBD1, 6 bases. This specimen was peripheral blood mononuclear cells (PBMCs), taken when the disease was refractory, from a patient treated with antithyroid drugs. The CDR3 DNA sequence: TGTGCCAGCAGTGAAAGCAGGCAGGGGATCTATGGCTACACCTTC. Residues: CASSESRQGIYGYTF.